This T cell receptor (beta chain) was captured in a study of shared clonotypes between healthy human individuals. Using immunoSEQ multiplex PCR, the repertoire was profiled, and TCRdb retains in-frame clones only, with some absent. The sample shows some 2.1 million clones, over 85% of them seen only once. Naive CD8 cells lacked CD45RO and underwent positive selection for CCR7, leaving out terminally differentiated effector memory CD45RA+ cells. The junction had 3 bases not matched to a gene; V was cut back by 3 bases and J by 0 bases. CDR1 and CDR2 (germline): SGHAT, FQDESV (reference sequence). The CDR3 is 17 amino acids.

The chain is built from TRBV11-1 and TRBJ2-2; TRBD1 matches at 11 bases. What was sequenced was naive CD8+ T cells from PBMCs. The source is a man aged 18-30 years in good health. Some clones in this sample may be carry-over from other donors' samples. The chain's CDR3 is CASSFGTGGSNTGELFF. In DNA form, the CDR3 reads TGTGCCAGCAGCTTCGGGACAGGGGGGTCGAACACCGGGGAGCTGTTTTTT.